This entry features one T cell receptor (beta chain) sequence. This entry comes from a study of T-cell memory formation after mild COVID-19. TCRdb independently ran MiXCR on the 5' RACE reads; one entry per CDR3 protein. The sample consists of some 270,000 distinct CDR3 sequences, 15% to 19% of them appearing once. The CDR3 spans 15 residues. The germline V and J ends were trimmed by 5 bases and 3 bases, with 14 bases remaining between them. Sequenced material: PBMCs or a T cell subset sorted from them (not recorded which). The V call is TRBV12-3 or TRBV12-4, the J call TRBJ2-1; D may be TRBD1 or TRBD2 (5 bases each). The TCR was taken from an adult woman who had mild COVID-19 (a few samples of this study predate the infection). Cell type and time point are not known. CDR3 DNA: TGTGCCAGCAGTCCGCCGGGACGGAGCTACAATGAGCAGTTCTTC. Translated, it gives CASSPPGRSYNEQFF.